This T cell receptor beta chain is from a study of vaccination and CD4 T cells after COVID-19. This clonotype was recorded a few times. No antigen is known for it. The sample's treatment: roughly ten-day PBMC culture with coronavirus spike peptide pools or control peptides (ViraFEST assay). Cell culture was performed with some 2 million PBMCs per well in the presence of approximately 10 IU/ml IL-2 and 9.5 to 10 ug/ml peptide pools. Once obtained from cultured CD4+ T cells, the DNA was sequenced using the Oncomine TCR Beta short-read assay. A single record per CDR3 protein comes from TCRdb applying MiXCR to the PCR reads. Of 20,000 to 25,000 distinct CDR3 sequences in the sample, roughly two thirds were seen once. Germline lookup yields CDR1 SEHNR and CDR2 FQNEAQ (reference sequence). This CDR3 region has 14 residues. Trimming shortened V by 2 bases and J by 3 bases, and 9 bases separated the two germline ends.

Study-wide results and limits: A comparatively limited set of convalescent patients was examined, with no early post-infection timepoints. Looking at convalescent patients, 304 of their 307 vaccine-specific clones were spike mono-reactive.

The receptor comes from a human donor who received a COVID-19 vaccine. The chain couples TRBV7-9 to TRBJ2-3; the D gene is possibly TRBD2 (5 bases). Here the sequenced sample was CD4+ T cells from blood, cultured in vitro, taken after SARS-CoV-2 vaccination. The CDR3 nucleotides are TGTGCCAGCAGCTTAACCGGGAATACAGATACGCAGTATTTT. This translates into CASSLTGNTDTQYF.